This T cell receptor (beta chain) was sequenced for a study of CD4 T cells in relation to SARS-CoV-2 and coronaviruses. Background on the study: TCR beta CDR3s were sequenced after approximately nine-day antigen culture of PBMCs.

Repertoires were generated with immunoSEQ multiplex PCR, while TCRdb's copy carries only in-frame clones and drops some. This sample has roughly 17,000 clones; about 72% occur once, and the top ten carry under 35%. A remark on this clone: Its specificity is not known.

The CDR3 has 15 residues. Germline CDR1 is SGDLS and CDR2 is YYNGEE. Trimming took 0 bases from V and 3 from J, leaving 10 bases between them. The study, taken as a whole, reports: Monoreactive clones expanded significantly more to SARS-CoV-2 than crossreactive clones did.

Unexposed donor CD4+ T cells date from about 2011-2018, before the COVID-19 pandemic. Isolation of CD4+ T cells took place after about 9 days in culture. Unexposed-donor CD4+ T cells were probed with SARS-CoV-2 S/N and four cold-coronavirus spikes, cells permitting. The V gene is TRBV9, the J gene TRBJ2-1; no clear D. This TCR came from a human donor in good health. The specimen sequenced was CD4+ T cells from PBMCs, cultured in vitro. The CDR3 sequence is CASSVEAAHYNEQFF. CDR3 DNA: TGTGCCAGCAGCGTAGAGGCAGCCCACTACAATGAGCAGTTCTTC.